This T cell receptor (beta chain) was captured by sequencing in a study of blood T cell repertoires in COVID-19. For the study at large: Whether acute or convalescent, the COVID-19 samples came from the United States, Italy and Spain. T cells, B-cell-depleted T cells, or PBMCs provided the cDNA or gDNA that served as material.

This CDR3 comprises 16 residues. Germline lookup yields CDR1 LNHDA and CDR2 SQIVND (reference sequence). V dropped 5 bases and J dropped 4; count of bases not matched to a gene: 9. Study members were between 18 and 89 years old and lived in 25 or so US regions. Source study methods: Amplifying reference gene primers gave estimates of nucleated cell counts. Clones were read by immunoSEQ multiplex PCR, and TCRdb kept only the in-frame ones, dropping some. V and J calls and clone size are those listed in that table; D and trimming were worked out from the DNA. This table holds about 270,000 clones, roughly 85% found once.

Sequencing was performed on PBMCs or T cells enriched from blood (not recorded which). This receptor was identified in a woman aged 45-65 years with acute COVID-19. The chain has TRBV19 and TRBJ2-1; 9 nucleotides match TRBD1. The CDR3 coding sequence is TGTGCCAGTAGTCGACAGGGGGATGGAAAGTACAATGAGCAGTTCTTC. Translation: CASSRQGDGKYNEQFF.